The following is a TCR beta chain sequence with its context. Sequencing involved patients with CD8+CD57+ cell expansion previously shown by flow cytometry. The entry originates in a study of CD8+CD57+ T cells in acquired aplastic anemia. TCR beta VDJ and CDR3 profiling used genomic DNA as template. MiXCR, run by TCRdb on the reads, gives a single entry per CDR3 protein. Of about 180,000 distinct CDR3 sequences in the sample, 40% to 55% are singletons; the top ten hold about 1.2%. This CDR3 is 18 amino acids long. Germline values: CDR1 KGHDR, CDR2 SFDVKD. J gave up 2 bases and V 1 base, and 11 bases lay outside the gene matches.

The chain has TRBV24-1 and TRBJ2-3; 7 positions agree with TRBD2. This sequence originates from a human donor with aplastic anemia. The sequenced material came from sorted CD4+, CD8+, or CD8+CD57+ T cells (not recorded which) from PBMCs. The CDR3 protein is CATSDFGRTSTSTDTQYF. The CDR3 nucleotides read TGTGCCACCAGTGATTTTGGGAGGACTAGTACGTCCACAGATACGCAGTATTTT.